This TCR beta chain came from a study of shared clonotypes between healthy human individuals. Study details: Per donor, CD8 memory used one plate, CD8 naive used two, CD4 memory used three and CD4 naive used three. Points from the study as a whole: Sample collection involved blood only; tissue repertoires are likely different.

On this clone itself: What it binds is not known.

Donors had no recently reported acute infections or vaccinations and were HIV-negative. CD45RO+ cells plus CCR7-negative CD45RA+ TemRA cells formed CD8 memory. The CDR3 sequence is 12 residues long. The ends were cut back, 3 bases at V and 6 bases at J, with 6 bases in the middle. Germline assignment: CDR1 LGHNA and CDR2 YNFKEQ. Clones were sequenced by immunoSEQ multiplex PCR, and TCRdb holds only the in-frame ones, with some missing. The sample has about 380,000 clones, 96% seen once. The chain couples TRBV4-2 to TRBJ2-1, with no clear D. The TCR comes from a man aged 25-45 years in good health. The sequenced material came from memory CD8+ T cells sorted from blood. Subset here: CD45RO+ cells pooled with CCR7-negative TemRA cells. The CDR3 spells CASSHTGNEQFF. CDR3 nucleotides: TGTGCCAGCAGCCATACGGGCAATGAGCAGTTCTTC.